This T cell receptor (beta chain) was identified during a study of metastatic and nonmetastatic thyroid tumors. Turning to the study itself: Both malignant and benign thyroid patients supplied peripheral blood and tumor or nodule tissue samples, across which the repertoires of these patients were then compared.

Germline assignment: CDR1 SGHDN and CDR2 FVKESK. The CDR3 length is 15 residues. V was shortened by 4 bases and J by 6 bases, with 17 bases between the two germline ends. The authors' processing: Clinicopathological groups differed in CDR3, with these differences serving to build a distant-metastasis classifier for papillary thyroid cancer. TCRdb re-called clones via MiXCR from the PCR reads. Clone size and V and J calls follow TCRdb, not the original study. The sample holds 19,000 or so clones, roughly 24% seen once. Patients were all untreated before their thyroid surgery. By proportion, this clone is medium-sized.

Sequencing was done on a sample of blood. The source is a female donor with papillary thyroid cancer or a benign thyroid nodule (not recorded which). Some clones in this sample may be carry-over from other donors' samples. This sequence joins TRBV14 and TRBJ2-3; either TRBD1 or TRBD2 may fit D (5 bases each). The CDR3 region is CASSLAGAGGDTQYF. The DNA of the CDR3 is TGTGCCAGCAGCCTTGCCGGGGCTGGCGGGGATACGCAGTATTTT.